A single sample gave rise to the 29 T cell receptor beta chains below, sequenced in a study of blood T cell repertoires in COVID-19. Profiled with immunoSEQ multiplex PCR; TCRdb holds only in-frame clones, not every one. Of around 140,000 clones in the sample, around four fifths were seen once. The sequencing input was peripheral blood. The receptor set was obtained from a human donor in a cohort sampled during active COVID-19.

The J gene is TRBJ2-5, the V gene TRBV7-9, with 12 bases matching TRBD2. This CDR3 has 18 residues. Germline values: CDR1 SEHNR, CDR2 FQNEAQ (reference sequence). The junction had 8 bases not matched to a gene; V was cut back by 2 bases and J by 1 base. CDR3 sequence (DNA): TGTGCCAGCAGCTTACCGACTAGCGGGAGTGCTCTCCAAGAGACCCAGTACTTC. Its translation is CASSLPTSGSALQETQYF.

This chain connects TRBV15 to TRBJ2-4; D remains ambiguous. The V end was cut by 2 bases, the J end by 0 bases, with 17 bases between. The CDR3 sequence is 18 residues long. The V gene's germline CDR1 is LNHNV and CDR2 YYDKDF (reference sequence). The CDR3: CATSRLPEPRLAKNIQYF. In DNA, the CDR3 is TGTGCCACCAGCAGACTTCCTGAGCCGAGGTTAGCCAAAAACATTCAGTACTTC.

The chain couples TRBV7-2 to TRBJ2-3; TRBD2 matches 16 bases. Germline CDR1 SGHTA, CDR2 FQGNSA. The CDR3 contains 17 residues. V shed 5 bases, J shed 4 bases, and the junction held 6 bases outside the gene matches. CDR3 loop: CASSPGTSGGDADTQYF. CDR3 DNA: TGTGCCAGCAGCCCCGGGACTAGCGGGGGGGACGCAGATACGCAGTATTTT.

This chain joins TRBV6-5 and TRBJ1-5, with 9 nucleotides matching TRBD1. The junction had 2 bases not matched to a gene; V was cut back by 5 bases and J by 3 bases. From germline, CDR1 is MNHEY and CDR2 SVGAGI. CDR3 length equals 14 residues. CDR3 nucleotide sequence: TGTGCCAGCAGTCAACAGGGGGCCAATCAGCCCCAGCATTTT. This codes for CASSQQGANQPQHF.

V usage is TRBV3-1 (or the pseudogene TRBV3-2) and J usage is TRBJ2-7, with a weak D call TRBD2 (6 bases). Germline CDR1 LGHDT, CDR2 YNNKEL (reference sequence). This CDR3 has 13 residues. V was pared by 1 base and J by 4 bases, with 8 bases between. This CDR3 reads CASSQGGRYEQYF. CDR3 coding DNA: TGTGCCAGCAGCCAAGGGGGGAGGTACGAGCAGTACTTC.

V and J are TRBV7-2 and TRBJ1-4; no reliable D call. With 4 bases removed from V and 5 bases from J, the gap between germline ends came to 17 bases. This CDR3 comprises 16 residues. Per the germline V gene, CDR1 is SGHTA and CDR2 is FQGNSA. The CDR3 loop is CASSSLVGGLNEKLFF. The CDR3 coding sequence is TGTGCCAGCAGCTCACTGGTGGGCGGACTGAATGAAAAACTGTTTTTT.

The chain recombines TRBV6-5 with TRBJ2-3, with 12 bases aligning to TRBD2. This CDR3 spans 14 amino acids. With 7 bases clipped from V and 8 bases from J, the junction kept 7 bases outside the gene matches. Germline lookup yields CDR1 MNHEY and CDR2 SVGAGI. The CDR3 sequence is CASTPTSGSGTQYF. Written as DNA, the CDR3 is TGTGCCAGCACTCCGACTAGCGGGAGTGGTACGCAGTATTTT.

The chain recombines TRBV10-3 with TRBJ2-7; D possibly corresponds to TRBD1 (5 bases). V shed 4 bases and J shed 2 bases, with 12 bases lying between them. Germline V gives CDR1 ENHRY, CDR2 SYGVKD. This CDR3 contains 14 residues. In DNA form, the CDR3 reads TGTGCCATCAGTGTTACAGGATCGACCTACGAGCAGTACTTC. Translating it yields CAISVTGSTYEQYF.

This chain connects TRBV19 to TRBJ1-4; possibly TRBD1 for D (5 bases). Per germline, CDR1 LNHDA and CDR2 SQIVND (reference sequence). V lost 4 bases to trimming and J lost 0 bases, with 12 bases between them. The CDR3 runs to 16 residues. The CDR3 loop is CASSTPRQTTNEKLFF. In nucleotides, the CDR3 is TGTGCCAGTAGTACCCCGAGACAGACAACTAATGAAAAACTGTTTTTT.

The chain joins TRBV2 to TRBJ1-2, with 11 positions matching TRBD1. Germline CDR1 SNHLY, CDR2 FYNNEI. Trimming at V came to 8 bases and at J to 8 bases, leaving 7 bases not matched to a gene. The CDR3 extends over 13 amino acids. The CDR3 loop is CASGPGQGVGYTF. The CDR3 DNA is TGTGCCAGCGGACCGGGACAGGGGGTCGGCTACACCTTC.

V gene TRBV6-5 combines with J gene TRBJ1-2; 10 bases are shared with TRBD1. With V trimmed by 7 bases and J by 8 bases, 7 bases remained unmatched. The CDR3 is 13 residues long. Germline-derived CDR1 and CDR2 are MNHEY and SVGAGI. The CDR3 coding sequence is TGTGCCAGCACCCCGGGACAGGGGATCGGCTACACCTTC. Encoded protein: CASTPGQGIGYTF.

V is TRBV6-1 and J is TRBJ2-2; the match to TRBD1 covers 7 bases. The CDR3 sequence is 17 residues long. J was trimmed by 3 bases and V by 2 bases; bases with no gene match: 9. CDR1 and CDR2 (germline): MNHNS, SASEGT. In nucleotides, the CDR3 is TGTGCCAGCAGTGAAAAGATCGGCAGGGGGTACACCGGGGAGCTGTTTTTT. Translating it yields CASSEKIGRGYTGELFF.

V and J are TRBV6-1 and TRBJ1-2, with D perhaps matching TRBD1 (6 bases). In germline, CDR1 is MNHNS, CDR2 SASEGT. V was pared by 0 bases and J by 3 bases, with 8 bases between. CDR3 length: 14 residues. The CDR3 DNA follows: TGTGCCAGCAGTGAAGCGGACAGCCACTATGGCTACACCTTC. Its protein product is CASSEADSHYGYTF.

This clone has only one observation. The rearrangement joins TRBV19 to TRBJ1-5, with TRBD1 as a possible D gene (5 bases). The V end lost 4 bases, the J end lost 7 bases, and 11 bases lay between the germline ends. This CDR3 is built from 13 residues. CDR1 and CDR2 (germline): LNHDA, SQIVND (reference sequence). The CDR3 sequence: CASSRGERQPQHF. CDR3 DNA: TGTGCCAGTAGTAGGGGGGAAAGGCAGCCCCAGCATTTT.

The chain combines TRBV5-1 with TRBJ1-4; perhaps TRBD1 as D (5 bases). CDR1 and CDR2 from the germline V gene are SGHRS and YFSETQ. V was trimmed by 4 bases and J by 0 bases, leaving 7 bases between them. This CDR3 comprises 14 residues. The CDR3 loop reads CASSTTATNEKLFF. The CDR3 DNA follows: TGCGCCAGCAGCACGACAGCAACTAATGAAAAACTGTTTTTT.

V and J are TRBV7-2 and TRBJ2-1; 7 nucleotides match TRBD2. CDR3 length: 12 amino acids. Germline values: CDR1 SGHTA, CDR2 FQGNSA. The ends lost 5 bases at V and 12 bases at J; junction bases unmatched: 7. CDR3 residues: CASSSPGGGQFF. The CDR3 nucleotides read TGTGCCAGCAGCAGCCCGGGGGGAGGGCAGTTCTTC.

The CDR3 is CASSMTSGQETQYF. The CDR3 nucleotides read TGTGCCAGCAGCATGACTAGCGGACAAGAGACCCAGTACTTC. The chain links TRBV5-5 to TRBJ2-5, with 9 bases fitting TRBD2. The CDR3 spans 14 residues. The V and J ends lost 4 bases and 2 bases, in that order; junction bases with no gene match: 3. Germline CDR1 and CDR2: SGHKS and YYEKEE (reference sequence).

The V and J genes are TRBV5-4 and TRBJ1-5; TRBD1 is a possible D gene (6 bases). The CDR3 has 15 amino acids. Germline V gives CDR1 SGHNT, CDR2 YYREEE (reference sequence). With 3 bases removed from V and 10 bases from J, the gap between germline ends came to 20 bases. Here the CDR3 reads CASSSDGGGTEPQHF. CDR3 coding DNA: TGTGCCAGCAGCTCCGACGGGGGGGGCACCGAACCCCAGCATTTT. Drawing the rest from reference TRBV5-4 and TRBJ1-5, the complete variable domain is ETGVTQSPTHLIKTRGQQVTLRCSSQSGHNTVSWYQQALGQGPQFIFQYYREEENGRGNFPPRFSGLQFPNYSSELNVNALELDDSALYLCASSSDGGGTEPQHFGDGTRLSIL.

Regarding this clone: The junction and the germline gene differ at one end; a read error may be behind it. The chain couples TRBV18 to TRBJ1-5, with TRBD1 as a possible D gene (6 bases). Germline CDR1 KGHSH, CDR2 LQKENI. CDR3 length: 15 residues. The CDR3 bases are TGTGCCAGCTCATCACCGGGGGCCCCTAATCAGCCCCAGCATTTT. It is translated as CASSSPGAPNQPQHF.

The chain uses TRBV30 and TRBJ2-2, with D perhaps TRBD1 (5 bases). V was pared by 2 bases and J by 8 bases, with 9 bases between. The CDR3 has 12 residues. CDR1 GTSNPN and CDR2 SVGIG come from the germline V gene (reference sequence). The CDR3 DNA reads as TGTGCCTGGAGTCAGGGTCTGGGGGAGCTGTTTTTT. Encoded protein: CAWSQGLGELFF.

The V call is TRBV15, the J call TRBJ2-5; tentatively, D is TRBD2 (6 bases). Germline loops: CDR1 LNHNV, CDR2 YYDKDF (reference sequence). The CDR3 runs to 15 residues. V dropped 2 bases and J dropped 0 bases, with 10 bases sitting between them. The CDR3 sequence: CATSRPDYNQETQYF. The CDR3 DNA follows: TGTGCCACCAGCAGACCGGACTACAACCAAGAGACCCAGTACTTC.

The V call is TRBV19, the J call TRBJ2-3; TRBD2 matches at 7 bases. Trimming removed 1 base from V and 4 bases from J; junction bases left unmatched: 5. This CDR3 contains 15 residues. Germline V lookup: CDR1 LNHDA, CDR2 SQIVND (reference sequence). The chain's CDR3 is CASSIARGVSDTQYF. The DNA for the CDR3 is TGTGCCAGTAGTATAGCCCGGGGGGTCTCAGATACGCAGTATTTT.

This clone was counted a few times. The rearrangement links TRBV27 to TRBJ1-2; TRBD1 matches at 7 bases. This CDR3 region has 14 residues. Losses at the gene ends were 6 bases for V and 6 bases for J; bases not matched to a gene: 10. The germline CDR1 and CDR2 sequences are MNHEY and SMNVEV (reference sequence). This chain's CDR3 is CASRGAGTDNGYTF. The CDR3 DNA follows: TGTGCCAGCAGGGGGGCTGGGACAGATAATGGCTACACCTTC.

DNA for the CDR3: TGTGCCAGCAGCCAAAGGGGGGACAGAGAAGACTACGAGCAGTACGTC. This encodes CASSQRGDREDYEQYV. The genes are TRBV3-1 (or the pseudogene TRBV3-2) and TRBJ2-7, with D possibly being TRBD1 (7 bases). The CDR3 sequence is 16 residues long. The germline gives CDR1 LGHDT, CDR2 YNNKEL (reference sequence). V lost 2 bases to trimming and J lost 3 bases, with 17 bases between them.

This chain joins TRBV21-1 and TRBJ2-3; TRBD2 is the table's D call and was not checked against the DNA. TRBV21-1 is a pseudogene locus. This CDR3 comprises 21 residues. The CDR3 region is CASSKVTVAGAPQTTPDTQYF. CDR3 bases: TGTGCCAGCAGCAAAGTTACGGTAGCGGGAGCCCCCCAAACCACCCCAGATACGCAGTATTTT.

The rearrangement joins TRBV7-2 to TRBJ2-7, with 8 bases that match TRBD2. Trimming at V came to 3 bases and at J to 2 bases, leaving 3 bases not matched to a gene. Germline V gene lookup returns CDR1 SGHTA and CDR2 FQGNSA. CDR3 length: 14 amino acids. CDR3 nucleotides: TGTGCCAGCAGCTTCTCTAGCGGGCCCTACGAGCAGTACTTC. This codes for CASSFSSGPYEQYF. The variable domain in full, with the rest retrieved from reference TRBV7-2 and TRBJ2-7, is GAGVSQSPSNKVTEKGKDVELRCDPISGHTALYWYRQSLGQGLEFLIYFQGNSAPDKSGLPSDRFSAERTGGSVSTLTIQRTQQEDSAVYLCASSFSSGPYEQYFGPGTRLTVT.

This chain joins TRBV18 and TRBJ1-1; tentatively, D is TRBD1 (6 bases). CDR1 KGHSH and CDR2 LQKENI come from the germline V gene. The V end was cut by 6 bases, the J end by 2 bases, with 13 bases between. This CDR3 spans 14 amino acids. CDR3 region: CASSLGTSNTEAFF. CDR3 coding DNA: TGTGCCAGCTCCCTTGGGACAAGTAACACTGAAGCTTTCTTT.

The CDR3 loop is CASSAGTGGNEQYV. DNA of the CDR3: TGTGCCAGCAGTGCCGGGACAGGGGGCAACGAGCAGTACGTC. This chain joins TRBV2 and TRBJ2-7, with 12 bases identical to TRBD1. The J segment lost 5 bases and the V segment lost 4 bases, leaving 3 bases of the junction unmatched. The germline V gene has CDR1 SNHLY and CDR2 FYNNEI. This CDR3 region has 14 residues.

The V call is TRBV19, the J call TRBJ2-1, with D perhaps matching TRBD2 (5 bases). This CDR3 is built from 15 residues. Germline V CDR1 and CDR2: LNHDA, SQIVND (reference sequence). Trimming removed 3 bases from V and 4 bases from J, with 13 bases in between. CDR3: CASSIVEEAYNEQFF. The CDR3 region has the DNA TGTGCCAGTAGTATCGTGGAGGAGGCTTACAATGAGCAGTTCTTC.